This TCR beta chain was recorded in a study of cytomegalovirus exposure and HLA in healthy donors. The PCR was carried out with 60 Vbeta primers and 13 Jbeta primers. Clones were read by immunoSEQ multiplex PCR, and TCRdb kept only the in-frame ones, dropping some. The sample has over 150,000 clones, approximately 80% seen once; the top ten hold 1.2%. Findings and caveats of the study: Some V segments (TRBV6-2 and TRBV6-3 among them) were excluded as indistinguishable.

The V end was cut by 0 bases, the J end by 5 bases, with 14 bases between. The CDR3 is made up of 15 amino acids. The germline CDR1 and CDR2 sequences are SGDLS and YYNGEE. For this clone: Antigen specificity is unknown.

This sequence was found in a boy aged 2-15 years in good health and CMV-seronegative. The rearrangement joins TRBV9 to TRBJ2-5; D might be TRBD2 (5 bases). Source material: PBMCs. The CDR3 DNA is TGTGCCAGCAGCGTAGCTTCTTCACCGGGGGAGACCCAGTACTTC. Translating gives CASSVASSPGETQYF. The complete variable domain, with remaining parts taken from reference TRBV9 and TRBJ2-5, reads DSGVTQTPKHLITATGQRVTLRCSPRSGDLSVYWYQQSLDQGLQFLIQYYNGEERAKGNILERFSAQQFPDLHSELNLSSLELGDSALYFCASSVASSPGETQYFGPGTRLLVL.